This TCR beta chain was sequenced during a study of shared clonotypes between healthy human individuals. Profiling relied on immunoSEQ multiplex PCR, and the TCRdb table lists in-frame clones only, not all of them. The sample contains roughly 640,000 clones, less than 98% of which appear only once. This CDR3 has 15 amino acids. V gave up 1 base and J gave up 5 bases; unmatched junction bases: 0. Germline V gene sequence: CDR1 SGHAT, CDR2 FQNNGV. Regarding this clone: Its target is unknown.

Study-wide findings and caveats: The naive CD4 repertoires of a few donors were compared, and approximately 5.3% of clonotypes were shared.

The chain couples TRBV11-2 to TRBJ2-1; TRBD2 agrees at 12 bases. The sequencing sample was made of naive CD4+ T cells sorted from blood. Subset here: CD45RA+ positively selected. The source is a woman under 40 in good health. The CDR3 region is CASSLGLAGDNEQFF. The DNA for the CDR3 is TGTGCCAGCAGCTTAGGACTAGCGGGGGACAATGAGCAGTTCTTC.